Only a few counts were recorded for the clone carrying this T cell receptor beta chain. Its antigen is not identified. TCRdb ran MiXCR on the reads and lists one entry per CDR3 protein. The sample comprises tens of thousands of distinct CDR3 sequences, roughly 20% of which are singletons, and around 60% rests with the top ten. In germline, CDR1 is MNHEY, CDR2 SMNVEV (reference sequence). Trimming pared 8 bases from V and 4 bases from J, leaving 18 bases between. The CDR3 runs to 14 residues. The entry originates in a study of T cell repertoires in cytomegalovirus infection. In the study overall: It was recently identified HLA-C-restricted and well-studied HLA-B-restricted CMV epitopes that the study used. Shared public TCR beta signatures pointed to both CMV infection and a matching HLA type. The study's findings and limits: HLA-C-restricted CMV clonotypes gave the most frequent clonotype in two of eight donors.

The receptor was derived from a human donor in good health (CMV status not recorded). Some clones in this sample may be carry-over from other donors' samples. The input for sequencing was CD8+ T cells from cultured PBMCs, taken from culture after CMV antigen stimulation. The J gene is TRBJ2-7, the V gene TRBV27, with unresolved D. CDR3 protein: CASSPIGRKYEQYF. CDR3 sequence (DNA): TGTGCCAGCTCTCCGATCGGCCGAAAATACGAGCAGTACTTC.